This T cell receptor (beta chain) was found in a study of blood T cell repertoires in COVID-19. Study-level information: The origin of the acute and convalescent COVID-19 samples was the United States, Italy and Spain.

In the authors' methods: By means of reference gene primer amplification, nucleated cell counts were estimated. Assay: immunoSEQ multiplex PCR; the TCRdb copy retains only in-frame clones and omits some. V, J and clone size are taken as reported in that table, and D and trimming were inferred from the DNA itself. The sample has about 230,000 clones; less than 85% are singletons. Germline assignment: CDR1 SGHDT and CDR2 YYEEEE. The CDR3 is made up of 14 amino acids. Trimming removed 4 bases from V and 7 bases from J, with 18 bases in between. The V and J genes are TRBV5-6 and TRBJ2-7; D might be TRBD1 (5 bases). This receptor was obtained from a woman between 65 and 79 years old with active or convalescent COVID-19. The sequenced material came from peripheral blood. CDR3 in DNA: TGTGCCAGCAGCGGTACGGACACCTGGGGAGAGCAGTACTTC. It yields the protein CASSGTDTWGEQYF.